Listed below are T cell receptor beta chains from one sample, sequenced in a study of blood T cell repertoires in COVID-19. Sequencing was performed with immunoSEQ multiplex PCR; in TCRdb, only in-frame clones are kept and a portion is missing. The sample lists more than 100,000 clones; approximately 87% were seen once. Sequenced: peripheral blood. The receptors here all came from a woman aged 60 to 75 with acute or convalescent COVID-19. Both conserved end residues are part of each CDR3. The D gene is left open where the match is weak. Where a row states a size, it is once, few, many or the class of an expanded clone; other rows omit it.

D	V	size	J	CDR3	DNA
-	TRBV3-1/TRBV3-2	-	TRBJ2-4	CASSQVRGIQYF	TGTGCCAGCAGCCAAGTCCGGGGCATTCAGTACTTC
-	TRBV2	-	TRBJ1-2	CASSDRQGSSGGYTF	TGTGCCAGCAGTGATCGTCAGGGTTCTTCCGGAGGCTACACCTTC
TRBD2	TRBV19	-	TRBJ2-1	CASSSPPKRGPYNEQFF	TGTGCCAGTAGCTCCCCCCCAAAGCGGGGGCCCTACAATGAGCAGTTCTTC
-	TRBV6-5	-	TRBJ2-2	CASSPLTGELFF	TGTGCCAGCAGTCCTCTTACCGGGGAGCTGTTTTTT
-	TRBV5-6	-	TRBJ1-2	CASSLGRQAPGYTF	TGTGCCAGCAGCTTGGGTAGACAGGCTCCTGGCTACACCTTC
TRBD1	TRBV6-2/TRBV6-3	-	TRBJ2-7	CASSYKGTGFSYEQYF	TGTGCCAGCAGTTATAAGGGGACAGGTTTTTCTTACGAGCAGTACTTC
TRBD2	TRBV28	-	TRBJ2-1	CASSSPSGTTERNEQFF	TGTGCCAGCAGTTCGCCCTCCGGGACTACCGAGAGAAATGAGCAGTTCTTC
-	TRBV12-3/TRBV12-4	-	TRBJ1-4	CASSFSWGLKLFF	TGTGCCAGCAGTTTCAGTTGGGGGCTAAAACTGTTTTTT
-	TRBV12-3/TRBV12-4	-	TRBJ2-5	CASTRSGETQYF	TGTGCCAGCACGCGGAGCGGAGAGACCCAGTACTTC
TRBD2	TRBV3-1/TRBV3-2	-	TRBJ2-1	CASSPRGGAGGKFF	TGTGCCAGCAGCCCGCGGGGGGGAGCGGGAGGGAAGTTCTTC
-	TRBV3-1/TRBV3-2	-	TRBJ1-5	CASGRGGSNQPQHF	TGTGCCAGCGGGAGAGGCGGCTCAAATCAGCCCCAGCATTTT
-	TRBV7-9	-	TRBJ2-1	CASRWTVNNEQFF	TGTGCCAGCAGGTGGACAGTTAACAATGAGCAGTTCTTC
-	TRBV5-5	-	TRBJ1-5	CASSFPGETQPQHF	TGTGCCAGCAGCTTTCCGGGGGAAACTCAGCCCCAGCATTTT
TRBD1	TRBV6-6	-	TRBJ1-5	CATKDRGRSGDQPQHF	TGTGCCACCAAGGACAGGGGGCGGAGTGGGGATCAGCCCCAGCATTTT
TRBD2	TRBV7-9	-	TRBJ2-2	CASSMRGLAGPGELFF	TGTGCCAGCAGCATGAGAGGACTAGCGGGACCCGGGGAGCTGTTTTTT
TRBD1	TRBV5-4	-	TRBJ1-2	CASTPGTGSYGYTF	TGTGCCAGCACCCCCGGGACAGGGAGCTATGGCTACACCTTC
TRBD2	TRBV14	once	TRBJ2-6	CASSQAHFGLAGRSGANVLTF	TGTGCCAGCAGCCAAGCCCACTTTGGACTAGCGGGGCGCTCTGGGGCCAACGTCCTGACTTTC
-	TRBV28	-	TRBJ1-1	CASRPYRDTEAFF	TGTGCCAGCAGACCGTACAGGGATACTGAAGCTTTCTTT
-	TRBV4-2	-	TRBJ2-2	CASSQEQRTTGELFF	TGTGCCAGCAGCCAAGAACAGCGGACTACCGGGGAGCTGTTTTTT
TRBD1	TRBV27	-	TRBJ1-5	CASSQDRGVSPQHF	TGTGCCAGCAGTCAGGACAGGGGTGTTTCGCCCCAGCATTTT
TRBD2	TRBV18	-	TRBJ2-1	CASSPQGYVASSGRYNEQFF	TGTGCCAGCTCACCTCAGGGATACGTCGCGTCGAGCGGGAGGTACAATGAGCAGTTCTTC
-	TRBV28	few	TRBJ1-6	CASSFSRGSYNSPLHF	TGTGCCAGCAGTTTTTCTCGAGGCTCCTATAATTCACCCCTCCACTTT
TRBD1	TRBV7-8	-	TRBJ1-5	CASSSRTGRNPYSNQPQHF	TGTGCCAGCAGCTCCCGGACAGGGAGAAACCCATATAGCAATCAGCCCCAGCATTTT
-	TRBV2	-	TRBJ2-1	CASFQGGLYNEQFF	TGTGCCAGCTTCCAGGGGGGTTTATACAATGAGCAGTTCTTC
-	TRBV6-5	-	TRBJ1-4	CATQSRRGKGEKLFF	TGTGCCACCCAATCACGGCGGGGGAAAGGAGAAAAACTGTTTTTT
TRBD2	TRBV28	-	TRBJ2-5	CASSLWASGREETQYF	TGTGCCAGCAGTTTATGGGCTAGCGGGAGGGAAGAGACCCAGTACTTC
TRBD2	TRBV27	-	TRBJ2-3	CASSLRLAGATDTQYF	TGTGCCAGCAGTTTAAGACTAGCGGGAGCAACAGATACGCAGTATTTT
-	TRBV29-1	once	TRBJ1-6	CSARGSNNSPLHF	TGCAGCGCCCGCGGCAGCAATAATTCACCCCTCCACTTT
TRBD2	TRBV4-1	-	TRBJ2-2	CASSPPDRGGFGELFF	TGCGCCAGCAGCCCTCCCGACCGCGGGGGATTCGGGGAGCTGTTTTTT
TRBD1	TRBV5-6	few	TRBJ1-5	CAPQVRGRDQPQHF	TGTGCCCCCCAAGTAAGGGGGCGAGATCAGCCCCAGCATTTT
TRBD2	TRBV7-9	-	TRBJ2-7	CASSVLGSSGILYEQYF	TGTGCCAGCAGCGTACTCGGATCTAGCGGGATTCTCTACGAGCAGTACTTC
TRBD1	TRBV28	-	TRBJ1-1	CASSLIAPTGEVGEAFF	TGTGCCAGCAGTTTAATCGCCCCGACAGGGGAGGTCGGTGAAGCTTTCTTT
-	TRBV2	-	TRBJ1-1	CASRGPGLEAFF	TGTGCCAGCAGGGGTCCGGGACTTGAAGCTTTCTTT
TRBD1	TRBV5-1	-	TRBJ2-5	CASSHDDRGQETQYF	TGCGCCAGCAGCCACGATGACAGGGGACAAGAGACCCAGTACTTC
-	TRBV5-1	-	TRBJ2-2	CASSLSGERTGELFF	TGCGCCAGCAGCTTGTCAGGGGAGCGTACCGGGGAGCTGTTTTTT
-	TRBV19	-	TRBJ1-1	CASSTSWGWEAFF	TGTGCCAGTAGTACTAGTTGGGGCTGGGAAGCTTTCTTT
TRBD2	TRBV12-3/TRBV12-4	-	TRBJ2-1	CASSSGLSGEQFF	TGTGCCAGCAGTTCGGGACTATCGGGGGAGCAGTTCTTC
-	TRBV21-1	-	TRBJ1-2	CASSTKWGLSEGVNYGYTF	TGTGCCAGCAGCACTAAGTGGGGGTTGAGTGAGGGGGTTAACTATGGCTACACCTTC
-	TRBV7-8	-	TRBJ1-1	CASSRTWSMNTEAFF	TGTGCCAGCAGCCGAACGTGGAGCATGAACACTGAAGCTTTCTTT
-	TRBV12-2	-	TRBJ1-1	CASRLALDRWNTEAFF	TGTGCAAGTCGCTTAGCTTTAGACAGGTGGAACACTGAAGCTTTCTTT
-	TRBV7-9	-	TRBJ1-4	CASSGSWEKLFF	TGTGCCAGCTCCGGGAGTTGGGAAAAACTGTTTTTT
TRBD2	TRBV3-1/TRBV3-2	-	TRBJ2-3	CASRSTSGRGGDTQYF	TGTGCCAGCAGGTCCACTAGCGGGAGGGGTGGAGATACGCAGTATTTT
TRBD1	TRBV28	-	TRBJ2-1	CAIRGTGAINEQFF	TGTGCCATCAGAGGGACAGGGGCCATCAATGAGCAGTTCTTC
-	TRBV19	-	TRBJ2-1	CASSIVNRASNEQFF	TGTGCCAGTAGTATAGTCAACAGGGCGAGTAATGAGCAGTTCTTC
-	TRBV9	-	TRBJ1-5	CASSADTGLDQPQHF	TGTGCCAGCAGCGCAGATACAGGGTTGGATCAGCCCCAGCATTTT
TRBD1	TRBV19	-	TRBJ1-2	CASRSWDRGSYGYTF	TGTGCCAGTAGGAGCTGGGACAGGGGATCCTATGGCTACACCTTC
-	TRBV11-3	-	TRBJ2-3	CASSLDQSSTQYF	TGTGCCAGCAGCTTAGACCAATCTAGTACGCAGTATTTT
TRBD2	TRBV3-1/TRBV3-2	-	TRBJ2-4	CASSQEGLGLAGPLAKNIQYF	TGTGCCAGCAGCCAAGAGGGGCTGGGACTAGCGGGACCTTTAGCCAAAAACATTCAGTACTTC
-	TRBV3-1/TRBV3-2	-	TRBJ1-2	CASSQPYYGYTF	TGTGCCAGCAGCCAACCCTATTATGGCTACACCTTC
-	TRBV11-3	-	TRBJ1-3	CASSFPQDSGNTIYF	TGTGCCAGCAGCTTTCCCCAGGACTCTGGAAACACCATATATTTT
-	TRBV10-3	-	TRBJ2-2	CAIRVGAGATGELFF	TGTGCCATCAGAGTGGGGGCAGGAGCCACCGGGGAGCTGTTTTTT